The 15 T cell receptor beta chains below all came from one sample that was sequenced in a study of T cells in Graves' hyperthyroidism and ophthalmopathy. Researchers took RNA transcripts and amplified the TCR beta CDR3 regions from them. The TCR CDR3 first-round RT-PCR relied on the HTBI primer set. MiXCR, applied by TCRdb to the multiplex PCR reads, yields one record per CDR3 protein. The data hold about 200,000 distinct CDR3 sequences, with roughly a sixth observed a single time. Sequences were obtained from blood. These TCRs come from a woman aged 50 to 60 with Graves' hyperthyroidism.

The CDR3: CASSQTTGAGANVLTF. Written as DNA, the CDR3 is TGTGCCAGCAGTCAAACTACAGGGGCTGGGGCCAACGTCCTGACTTTC. The V call is TRBV6-1, the J call TRBJ2-6; the match to TRBD1 covers 7 bases. CDR1 and CDR2 (germline): MNHNS, SASEGT. The CDR3 sequence is 16 residues long. Trimming cost V 5 bases and J 2 bases; bases outside gene matches: 6.

This clonotype occurred many times. This sequence joins TRBV15 and TRBJ2-7, with 11 nucleotides matching TRBD2. V was clipped by 2 bases and J by 2 bases; unmatched bases: 5. Germline CDR1 and CDR2: LNHNV and YYDKDF (reference sequence). This CDR3 has 16 residues. CDR3 nucleotides: TGTGCCACCAGCAGACTTGGGACTAGCGGTACCTACGAGCAGTACTTC. Translating it yields CATSRLGTSGTYEQYF.

This clonotype was seen repeatedly, ten times or more. This chain connects TRBV9 to TRBJ2-1; either TRBD1 or TRBD2 may fit D (6 bases each). Germline CDR1 is SGDLS and CDR2 is YYNGEE. Deletions cut 2 bases from V and 1 base from J, with 10 bases between. The CDR3 sequence is 15 residues long. CDR3 protein: CASSVEGGSYNEQFF. CDR3 nucleotide sequence: TGTGCCAGCAGCGTCGAGGGGGGATCCTACAATGAGCAGTTCTTC. The full variable domain, with the rest looked up from reference TRBV9 and TRBJ2-1, is DSGVTQTPKHLITATGQRVTLRCSPRSGDLSVYWYQQSLDQGLQFLIQYYNGEERAKGNILERFSAQQFPDLHSELNLSSLELGDSALYFCASSVEGGSYNEQFFGPGTRLTVL.

This clonotype was counted a single time. CDR3 nucleotide sequence: TGTGCCAGCAGCGCCACAGGGGGACAAAACTACGAGCAGTACTTC. Residues: CASSATGGQNYEQYF. The rearrangement links TRBV7-4 to TRBJ2-7; 8 bases match TRBD1. CDR1 is SGHVT and CDR2 is SQSDAQ in the germline V gene. The junction had 9 bases not matched to a gene; V was cut back by 5 bases and J by 3 bases. There are 15 residues in the CDR3.

The CDR3 reads CASSPTGGSTEAFF. The CDR3 bases are TGTGCCAGCTCACCAACAGGAGGTAGCACTGAAGCTTTCTTT. The chain uses TRBV18 and TRBJ1-1, with D possibly matching TRBD1 (5 bases). The CDR3 totals 14 residues. Germline V lookup: CDR1 KGHSH, CDR2 LQKENI. The V gene lost 2 bases and the J gene lost 4 bases, with 11 bases spanning the gap. The whole variable domain, remainder taken from reference TRBV18 and TRBJ1-1, is NAGVMQNPRHLVRRRGQEARLRCSPMKGHSHVYWYRQLPEEGLKFMVYLQKENIIDESGMPKERFSAEFPKEGPSILRIQQVVRGDSAAYFCASSPTGGSTEAFFGQGTRLTVV.

This clonotype was counted many times. V and J are TRBV20-1 and TRBJ1-4, with a tentative D call TRBD1 (6 bases). In germline, CDR1 is DFQATT, CDR2 SNEGSKA (reference sequence). The CDR3 loop spans 16 amino acids. V was pared by 1 base and J by 5 bases, with 17 bases between. The CDR3 protein is CSARVGGPRSNEKLFF. CDR3 DNA: TGCAGTGCTAGAGTGGGGGGCCCCCGGTCAAATGAAAAACTGTTTTTT.

This clonotype was observed at least ten times. The J gene is TRBJ2-1, the V gene TRBV11-2; TRBD2 matches 8 bases. In germline, CDR1 is SGHAT, CDR2 FQNNGV. The V and J ends lost 1 base and 9 bases, in that order; junction bases with no gene match: 11. The CDR3 spans 16 residues. The CDR3 loop is CASSLAPGTRVTEQFF. CDR3 DNA: TGTGCCAGCAGCTTAGCCCCCGGGACTAGAGTCACTGAGCAGTTCTTC.

This clonotype has a count of ten or more. The chain is built from TRBV7-2 and TRBJ2-7; weak D call: TRBD2 (5 bases). CDR3 length equals 14 residues. V was cut by 2 bases and J by 6 bases, with 14 bases left in between. Germline CDR1 SGHTA, CDR2 FQGNSA. The CDR3 DNA sequence: TGTGCCAGCAGCTTAAGCTGGGGAGACCGCGAGCAGTACTTC. Translation gives CASSLSWGDREQYF.

This clonotype was detected many times. The rearrangement uses TRBV29-1 and TRBJ1-3; D ambiguous. V dropped 5 bases and J dropped 2 bases, with 7 bases sitting between them. Germline V gives CDR1 SQVTM, CDR2 ANQGSEA. The CDR3 has 12 residues. The CDR3 coding sequence is TGCAGCGTTCGGGAAGCTGGAAACACCATATATTTT. Translating it yields CSVREAGNTIYF.

This clonotype was counted between two and nine times. The V gene is TRBV7-8, the J gene TRBJ2-1; the D is unclear. V was pared by 5 bases and J by 9 bases, with 14 bases between. The V gene's germline CDR1 is SGHVS and CDR2 FQNEAQ. The CDR3 runs 13 residues. This chain's CDR3 is CASSPGRAGEQFF. CDR3 nucleotide sequence: TGTGCCAGCAGCCCAGGCCGGGCAGGTGAGCAGTTCTTC.

This chain uses TRBV6-2 or TRBV6-3 with TRBJ2-4; 12 bases agree with TRBD2. CDR1 and CDR2 from the germline V gene are MNHEY and SVGEGT. The CDR3 is 21 amino acids. The ends lost 2 bases at V and 0 bases at J; junction bases unmatched: 14. The CDR3 loop reads CASSYLLVTVTSGRAKNIQYF. Written as DNA, the CDR3 is TGTGCCAGCAGTTACCTTTTGGTCACCGTGACTAGCGGGAGAGCCAAAAACATTCAGTACTTC.

This clonotype was recorded at least ten times. The chain carries TRBV28 and TRBJ2-7; D unresolved. Germline V gene lookup returns CDR1 MDHEN and CDR2 SYDVKM. The V and J ends lost 5 bases and 2 bases respectively, with 13 bases between them. The CDR3 extends over 14 amino acids. The DNA of the CDR3 is TGTGCCAGCAGTCTACCTTCGAACCCCTACGAGCAGTACTTC. Protein sequence: CASSLPSNPYEQYF.

The table lists this clonotype with a few counts. This chain uses TRBV28 with TRBJ1-2; a possible D gene is TRBD1 (5 bases). Looked up from germline, CDR1 is MDHEN and CDR2 is SYDVKM. This CDR3 spans 13 amino acids. V lost 5 bases and J 4 bases, leaving 11 bases between the germline ends. The CDR3 DNA reads as TGTGCCAGCAGTGGGGGACTGATCTATGGCTACACCTTC. It specifies CASSGGLIYGYTF.

The rearrangement uses TRBV5-1 and TRBJ1-6; D remains ambiguous. This CDR3 is built from 15 residues. V lost 0 bases to trimming and J lost 2 bases, with 6 bases between them. Germline V gene sequence: CDR1 SGHRS, CDR2 YFSETQ. The CDR3 spells CASSLVETYNSPLHF. The CDR3 coding sequence is TGCGCCAGCAGCTTGGTAGAGACCTATAATTCACCCCTCCACTTT. Combining the CDR3 with reference TRBV5-1 and TRBJ1-6 gives the whole variable domain KAGVTQTPRYLIKTRGQQVTLSCSPISGHRSVSWYQQTPGQGLQFLFEYFSETQRNKGNFPGRFSGRQFSNSRSEMNVSTLELGDSALYLCASSLVETYNSPLHFGNGTRLTVT.

This clonotype was counted at least ten times. This chain joins TRBV2 and TRBJ2-3; TRBD2 agrees at 10 bases. From germline, CDR1 is SNHLY and CDR2 FYNNEI. The CDR3 covers 14 residues. Trimming took 11 bases from V and 3 from J; bases not matched to a gene: 8. In DNA, the CDR3 is TGTGCCCGATCGGCTAGCGGGAGAACAGATACGCAGTATTTT. This codes for CARSASGRTDTQYF.